A selection of T cell receptor beta chains follows, all from one sample in a study of cytomegalovirus exposure and HLA in healthy donors. Measured with immunoSEQ multiplex PCR; TCRdb has only the in-frame clones, and not every one. The table lists 150,000 to 200,000 clones, roughly 88% of them singletons. The sample was PBMCs. The source is a middle-aged man in good health and CMV-seropositive. CDR3s include the opening cysteine and the closing phenylalanine or tryptophan. The order of the fields is J gene, V gene, CDR3 protein.

TRBJ2-1	TRBV5-6	CASSLVLQGGEQFF
TRBJ1-2	TRBV27	CASRGQGYGYTF
TRBJ1-3	TRBV7-8	CASSLREGAGNTIYF
TRBJ2-1	TRBV11-2	CASSSLRPGGEQFF
TRBJ1-3	TRBV18	CASSPGTGIQFGNTIYF
TRBJ2-1	TRBV7-9	CASRSGGSRDEQFF
TRBJ2-1	TRBV11-3	CASSLGLQGNEQFF
TRBJ2-4	TRBV7-9	CASSGGRNIQYF
TRBJ1-3	TRBV4-1	CASSQAWGTGNTIYF
TRBJ2-7	TRBV27	CATSRGRTFYEQYF
TRBJ2-3	TRBV19	CASSKTSGRASTDTQYF
TRBJ1-2	TRBV6-5	CASSYSGQLFGYTF
TRBJ1-1	TRBV5-1	CASSLDRGLSTEAFF
TRBJ1-2	TRBV25-1	CASSEYNTGDYGYTF
TRBJ2-1	TRBV7-6	CASSLRASGGANEQFF
TRBJ1-1	TRBV7-9	CASSPPDTEAFF
TRBJ1-1	TRBV5-1	CASSLVADMNTEAFF
TRBJ2-2	TRBV7-2	CASSNPTMTGELFF
TRBJ2-5	TRBV6-6	CASSWGGTGRETQYF
TRBJ2-5	TRBV19	CASSMTDQETQYF
TRBJ1-1	TRBV27	CASSFRYSTGAKMNTEAFF
TRBJ2-3	TRBV5-1	CASYDRGRPDTQYF
TRBJ2-2	TRBV7-6	CASSYLAGGPGNTGELFF
TRBJ2-5	TRBV2	CAGDAGFETQYF
TRBJ1-6	TRBV6-5	CASSYSGTGGGTPLHF
TRBJ1-3	TRBV6-1	CASSEPGYSGNTIYF
TRBJ2-2	TRBV19	CASSLRDLVFF
TRBJ1-2	TRBV6-6	CASSRPGTGEGYTF
TRBJ1-2	TRBV2	CASQGVYGYTF
TRBJ2-1	TRBV15	CATSRDLILPYNEQFF
TRBJ2-1	TRBV5-6	CASRPPTSGRAYNEQFF
TRBJ2-2	TRBV11-3	CASSFSTSGTGELFF
TRBJ1-2	TRBV9	CASGGRSYGYTF
TRBJ1-4	TRBV5-1	CASSLVGASNEKLFF
TRBJ1-2	TRBV7-6	CASSPLAASANYGYTF
TRBJ2-1	TRBV19	CASRLSSYNEQFF
TRBJ2-1	TRBV7-9	CASSVRGTRSYNEQFF
TRBJ1-3	TRBV19	CASPQNSGNTIYF
TRBJ2-1	TRBV6-1	CASSDGGRGENEQFF
TRBJ1-5	TRBV9	CASSVRHPDRGERGNQPQHF
TRBJ2-1	TRBV5-4	CASSHTSGSYNEQFF
TRBJ1-4	TRBV30	CAWSTQTGMAEKLFF
TRBJ2-7	TRBV27	CASRKGTASSYEQYF
TRBJ2-2	TRBV6-1	CASFAGGQTGELFF
TRBJ2-7	TRBV4-1	CASSQVGGLSSYEQYF
TRBJ1-2	TRBV5-1	CASSLGPGGYGYTF
TRBJ2-5	TRBV6-1	CASSGLARETQYF
TRBJ1-2	TRBV5-6	CASSGTGFYGYTF
TRBJ2-1	TRBV28	CASSLAGGTLGQFF
TRBJ1-5	TRBV7-2	CASSLYLQGGEPQHF
TRBJ1-6	TRBV21-1	CASSKLGQVNRGPNSPLHF
TRBJ2-1	TRBV9	CASSVGEGVLNEQFF
TRBJ1-2	TRBV27	CASSLYRDSYGYTF
TRBJ1-2	TRBV5-6	CASSFKYQGVYGYTF
TRBJ1-1	TRBV6-7	CASSYRPGDMNTEAFF